This TCR beta chain was obtained from a study of CD8+CD57+ T cells in acquired aplastic anemia. The count of this clonotype is one. What it recognizes is unknown. A much larger clone differs from this one at a single base, so this may be a read error. With 0 bases removed from V and 4 bases from J, the gap between germline ends came to 9 bases. Germline V gives CDR1 LNHNV, CDR2 YYDKDF (reference sequence). This CDR3 region has 14 residues. Study outcomes and limitations: CD8+ Simpson's diversity in patients was not significantly different from that in controls.

TCR beta VDJ and CDR3 profiling used genomic DNA as template. TCRdb called the reads again in MiXCR, with one record for every CDR3 protein. There are some 48,000 distinct CDR3 sequences in the sample; 55% to 75% occur only once, and 34% lies in the top ten. This chain links TRBV15 with TRBJ2-5; the D gene is possibly TRBD2 (5 bases). Sequencing used sorted CD4+, CD8+, or CD8+CD57+ T cells (not recorded which) from PBMCs. This receptor was obtained from a human donor in good health, serving as a control. The CDR3 reads CATSRDRGLETQYF. CDR3 in DNA: TGTGCCACCAGCAGAGATAGAGGGCTAGAGACCCAGTACTTC.